A selection of T cell receptor beta chains follows, all from one sample in a study of T-cell memory formation after mild COVID-19. TCRdb reanalysed the 5' RACE reads using MiXCR and keeps one entry per CDR3 protein. Of around 300,000 distinct CDR3 sequences listed, approximately 12% are singletons. The sequencing sample was made of PBMCs or a T cell subset sorted from them (not recorded which). The receptors stem from a young man who had mild COVID-19 (a few samples of this study predate the infection). Cell type and time point are not known. Both conserved end residues are part of each CDR3. A D gene is named only where the DNA matches it firmly. The size of a clone is reported for some rows only, either as once, few or many, or as a class for expanded clones.

D	V	J	size	DNA	CDR3
NA	TRBV5-1	TRBJ1-4	NA	TGCGCCAGCAGCTTGGCCCAGCGTAGAAGAACAACTAATGAAAAACTGTTTTTT	CASSLAQRRRTTNEKLFF
NA	TRBV29-1	TRBJ1-2	few	TGCAGCGTTGAAGGGAGAGCGGAGGCACACACCTTC	CSVEGRAEAHTF
NA	TRBV5-1	TRBJ2-5	few	TGCGCCAGCAGCTTGGAAGCGGCCTCGGGGACCCAGTACTTC	CASSLEAASGTQYF
NA	TRBV7-8	TRBJ2-1	NA	TGTGCCAGCAGCACCCAATTGGCGGGGGCCAATTTTGAGCAGTTCTTC	CASSTQLAGANFEQFF
NA	TRBV20-1	TRBJ1-1	NA	TGCAGTGCTAGGAATAGCCTGAACACTGAAGCTTTCTTT	CSARNSLNTEAFF
TRBD1	TRBV7-9	TRBJ2-1	few	TGTGCCAGCAGCCCGAGGACAGGCAACTACAATGAGCAGTTCTTC	CASSPRTGNYNEQFF
TRBD1	TRBV7-9	TRBJ1-2	NA	TGTGCCAGCAGCGAGAGACAGGGTAGCTATGGCTACACCTTC	CASSERQGSYGYTF
NA	TRBV20-1	TRBJ1-1	NA	TGCAGTGCTAGAGACGGGACGGCGAACACTGAAGCTTTCTTT	CSARDGTANTEAFF
NA	TRBV7-2	TRBJ2-5	few	TGTGCCAGCAGTCCAACAGGGGGGGGCCAAGAGACCCAGTACTTC	CASSPTGGGQETQYF
TRBD1	TRBV7-9	TRBJ2-5	few	TGTGCCAGCAGCCCCGGACAGGGGGCAGGAGAGACCCAGTACTTC	CASSPGQGAGETQYF
TRBD2	TRBV10-3	TRBJ2-7	few	TGTGCCATCTCCCCTAGCGGGGGTCCGGGCTACGAGCAGTACTTC	CAISPSGGPGYEQYF
TRBD2	TRBV5-1	TRBJ2-1	few	TGCGCCAGCAGCGCGGGACTAGCGGGGGGGACCTACAATGAGCAGTTCTTC	CASSAGLAGGTYNEQFF
NA	TRBV27	TRBJ1-1	few	TGTGCCAGCAGTTTAATGGGGAGGCTCACTGAAGCTTTCTTT	CASSLMGRLTEAFF
NA	TRBV23-1	TRBJ2-3	NA	TGCGCCAGCAGTCAAGGAAGCAGATCCACAGATACGCAGTATTTT	CASSQGSRSTDTQYF
NA	TRBV4-1	TRBJ2-6	many	TGCGCCAGCAGGGGGGACGGCTACTTCTCTGGGGCCAACGTCCTGACTTTC	CASRGDGYFSGANVLTF
NA	TRBV4-2	TRBJ2-3	NA	TGTGCCAGCAGCCAATTAATCGGGACTAGCACAGATACGCAGTATTTT	CASSQLIGTSTDTQYF
NA	TRBV10-2	TRBJ1-5	few	TGCGCCAGGGACAGTTATAGCAATCAGCCCCAGCATTTT	CARDSYSNQPQHF
NA	TRBV24-1	TRBJ2-6	few	TGTGCCACCAGTGATTTGTCAAGCTCTGGGGCCAACGTCCTGACTTTC	CATSDLSSSGANVLTF
TRBD2	TRBV5-6	TRBJ2-1	few	TGTGCCAGCAGCCTTCTTGTTAGAGCGGGGGAGTACAATGAGCAGTTCTTC	CASSLLVRAGEYNEQFF
TRBD2	TRBV6-4	TRBJ2-3	few	TGTGCCAGCAGTGCGGTGACTAGCGGCACAGATACGCAGTATTTT	CASSAVTSGTDTQYF
TRBD1	TRBV5-5	TRBJ1-2	few	TGTGCCAGCAGCCAAGGGACAGGGGGCTACACCTTC	CASSQGTGGYTF
TRBD2	TRBV20-1	TRBJ2-3	NA	TGCAGTGCTAGAAACGCGGGGGAAAGCACAGATACGCAGTATTTT	CSARNAGESTDTQYF
TRBD2	TRBV5-4	TRBJ2-3	many	TGTGCCAGCAGCAGTATAATCGGGGGGGTTCGGGATACGCAGTATTTT	CASSSIIGGVRDTQYF
NA	TRBV7-6	TRBJ1-1	NA	TGTGCCAGCAGCCTCAGAACTGACCCGAACACTGAAGCTTTCTTT	CASSLRTDPNTEAFF
NA	TRBV5-1	TRBJ2-2	many	TGCGCCAGCAGTCCCCTTCCGAACACCGGGGAGCTGTTTTTT	CASSPLPNTGELFF
NA	TRBV18	TRBJ1-1	few	TGTGCCAGCTCACCAGCGAACACTGAAGCTTTCTTT	CASSPANTEAFF
NA	TRBV25-1	TRBJ2-3	NA	TGTGCCAGCAGTCCCGTCCCCGGCAGATCCCAAGTCACAGATACGCAGTATTTT	CASSPVPGRSQVTDTQYF
NA	TRBV6-4	TRBJ2-1	NA	TGTGCCAGCAGTGACGGGGTTAGCTCCTACAATGAGCAGTTCTTC	CASSDGVSSYNEQFF
NA	TRBV20-1	TRBJ1-4	few	TGCAGTGCTGGGGGTCAGCCTAATGAAAAACTGTTTTTT	CSAGGQPNEKLFF
TRBD2	TRBV4-2	TRBJ2-5	few	TGTGCCAGCAGCCAAGAAGGTAGCGGGGCGGGAGAGACCCAGTACTTC	CASSQEGSGAGETQYF